The clone carrying this T cell receptor (beta chain) was seen many times. This specimen comes from a study of early T cells in non-severe SARS-CoV-2 infection. Turning to the study itself: Chains from this unsorted whole-blood bulk RNA could not be paired.

Individual cDNA molecules received unique molecular identifiers. TCRdb itself ran the 5' RACE reads through MiXCR, one entry per CDR3 protein. The profile shows about 98,000 distinct CDR3 sequences, approximately 9.9% of them singletons. Germline V CDR1 and CDR2: SGHRS, YFSETQ. V dropped 1 base and J dropped 0 bases, with 11 bases sitting between them. The CDR3 is 15 residues long. The chain uses TRBV5-1 and TRBJ2-7; possibly TRBD1 for D (6 bases). The source material was whole blood. This receptor was identified in an adult who was a healthcare worker with PCR-confirmed SARS-CoV-2 infection or an uninfected control (not recorded which). CDR3 DNA sequence: TGCGCCAGCAGCTTGTCGACAGGAAGCTCCTACGAGCAGTACTTC. Amino acids: CASSLSTGSSYEQYF.